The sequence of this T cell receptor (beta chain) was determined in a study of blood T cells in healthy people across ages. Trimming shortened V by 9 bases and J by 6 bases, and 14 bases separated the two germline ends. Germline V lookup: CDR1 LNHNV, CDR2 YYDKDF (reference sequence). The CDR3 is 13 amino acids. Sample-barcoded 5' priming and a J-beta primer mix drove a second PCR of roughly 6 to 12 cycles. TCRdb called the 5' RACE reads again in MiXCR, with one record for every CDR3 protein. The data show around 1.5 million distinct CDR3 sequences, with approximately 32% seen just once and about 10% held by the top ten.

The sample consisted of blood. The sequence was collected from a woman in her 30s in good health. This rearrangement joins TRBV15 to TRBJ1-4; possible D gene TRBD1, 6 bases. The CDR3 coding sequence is TGTGCCACAAGGCCTGAGGGGGATGAAAAACTGTTTTTT. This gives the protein CATRPEGDEKLFF.